This record concerns one T cell receptor beta chain sequence. Its antigen is not identified. This record comes from a study of T cell responses to AZD1222 COVID-19 vaccine. About the study: It was second doses at about 4 or about 12 weeks that were pooled. Study-level findings and limits: Researchers took repertoire samples only after the peak T cell response had come. White British people made up most donors, females outnumbered males, and clonal diversity was possibly underestimated.

The CDR3 runs to 13 residues. Trimming cost V 0 bases and J 5 bases, with 7 bases left between them. The germline V gene has CDR1 MNHEY and CDR2 SVGAGI. Only in-frame clones appear in the TCRdb table, and some are missing; sequencing was by immunoSEQ multiplex PCR. The sample shows 150,000 or so clones, more than 75% of them seen only once. The TCR originated in an adult in good health. The rearrangement joins TRBV6-5 to TRBJ1-1; D not resolved. The sequences come from peripheral blood, collected on day 0 of AZD1222 vaccination. CDR3 coding DNA: TGTGCCAGCAGTTACTCCGGGATAACTGAAGCTTTCTTT. This gives the protein CASSYSGITEAFF.